This T cell receptor (beta chain) was sequenced during a study of cytomegalovirus exposure and HLA in healthy donors. Study overall: Of the donors genotyped, 398 in all, over 80% fell in the Caucasian-associated ancestry cluster. Study-wide results and limits: In vitro assays verified that a few CMV-associated chains recognized CMV antigens specifically.

Use of 60 Vbeta and 13 Jbeta primers characterized the PCR. Measured with immunoSEQ multiplex PCR; TCRdb has only the in-frame clones, and not every one. This table holds 100,000 to 120,000 clones, over 60% found once. To note about this clone: As yet, its antigen is unknown.

CDR1 and CDR2 (germline): SGHNT, YYREEE (reference sequence). Germline trimming cut 3 bases from V and 8 bases from J; bases unmatched to any gene: 11. The CDR3 totals 16 residues. This receptor was obtained from a man aged 25 to 40 in good health and CMV-seropositive. The chain links TRBV5-4 to TRBJ1-4; 9 nucleotides line up with TRBD1. Specimen: PBMCs. Written as DNA, the CDR3 is TGTGCCAGCAGCTCGTTGACAGGGGGGAAGCGAGAAAAACTGTTTTTT. Amino acid sequence: CASSSLTGGKREKLFF.